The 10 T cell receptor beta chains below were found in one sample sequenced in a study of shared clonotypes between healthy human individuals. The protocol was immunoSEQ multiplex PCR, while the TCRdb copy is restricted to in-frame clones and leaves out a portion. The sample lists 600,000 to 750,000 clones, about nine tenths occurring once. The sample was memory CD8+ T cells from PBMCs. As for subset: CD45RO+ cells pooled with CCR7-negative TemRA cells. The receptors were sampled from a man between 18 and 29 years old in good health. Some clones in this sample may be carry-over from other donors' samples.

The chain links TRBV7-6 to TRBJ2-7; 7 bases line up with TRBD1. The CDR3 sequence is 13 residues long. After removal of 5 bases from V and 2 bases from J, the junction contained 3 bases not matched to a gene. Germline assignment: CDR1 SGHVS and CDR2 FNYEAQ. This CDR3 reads CASSEDRAYEQYF. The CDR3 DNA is TGTGCCAGCAGCGAAGACAGGGCCTACGAGCAGTACTTC.

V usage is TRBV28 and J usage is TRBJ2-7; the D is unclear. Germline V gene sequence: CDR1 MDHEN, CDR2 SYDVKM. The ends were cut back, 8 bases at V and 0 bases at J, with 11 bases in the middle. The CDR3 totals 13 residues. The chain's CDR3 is CASRSPGSYEQYF. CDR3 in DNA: TGTGCCAGCCGGTCGCCAGGCTCCTACGAGCAGTACTTC.

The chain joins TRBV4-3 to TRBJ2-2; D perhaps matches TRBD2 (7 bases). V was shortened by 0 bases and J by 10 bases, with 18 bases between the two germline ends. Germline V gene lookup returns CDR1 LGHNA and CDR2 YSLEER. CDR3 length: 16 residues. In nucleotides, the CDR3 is TGCGCCAGCAGCCAAGATCTTGGGGGGGCCCCGCAGGAGCTGTTTTTT. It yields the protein CASSQDLGGAPQELFF.

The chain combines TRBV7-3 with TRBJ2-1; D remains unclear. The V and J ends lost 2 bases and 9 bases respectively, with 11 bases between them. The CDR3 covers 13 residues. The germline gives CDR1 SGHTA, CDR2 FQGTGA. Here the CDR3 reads CASSLLSSGEQFF. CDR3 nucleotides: TGTGCCAGCAGCTTATTATCGAGTGGTGAGCAGTTCTTC. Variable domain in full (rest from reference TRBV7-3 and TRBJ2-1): GAGVSQTPSNKVTEKGKYVELRCDPISGHTALYWYRQSLGQGPEFLIYFQGTGAADDSGLPNDRFFAVRPEGSVSTLKIQRTERGDSAVYLCASSLLSSGEQFFGPGTRLTVL.

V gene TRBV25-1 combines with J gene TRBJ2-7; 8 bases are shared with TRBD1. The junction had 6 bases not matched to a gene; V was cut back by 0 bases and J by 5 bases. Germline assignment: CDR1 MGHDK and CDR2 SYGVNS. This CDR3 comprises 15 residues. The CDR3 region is CASSEYQGAIHEQYF. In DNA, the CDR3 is TGTGCCAGCAGTGAATACCAGGGGGCTATACACGAGCAGTACTTC.

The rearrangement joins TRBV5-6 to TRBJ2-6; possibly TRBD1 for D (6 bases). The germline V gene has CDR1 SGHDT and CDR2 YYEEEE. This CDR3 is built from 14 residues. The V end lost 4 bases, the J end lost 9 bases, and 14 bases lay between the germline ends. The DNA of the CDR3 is TGTGCCAGCAGCCAACCACAGGGATTCAACGTCCTGACTTTC. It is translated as CASSQPQGFNVLTF. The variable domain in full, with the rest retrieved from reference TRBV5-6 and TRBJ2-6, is DAGVTQSPTHLIKTRGQQVTLRCSPKSGHDTVSWYQQALGQGPQFIFQYYEEEERQRGNFPDRFSGHQFPNYSSELNVNALLLGDSALYLCASSQPQGFNVLTFGAGSRLTVL.

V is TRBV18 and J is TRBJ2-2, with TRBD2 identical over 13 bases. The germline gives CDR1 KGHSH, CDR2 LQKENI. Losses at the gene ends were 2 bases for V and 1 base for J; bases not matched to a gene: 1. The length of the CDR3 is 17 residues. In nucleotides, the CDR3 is TGTGCCAGCTCACCAAGGACTAGCGGGAGGAACACCGGGGAGCTGTTTTTT. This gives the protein CASSPRTSGRNTGELFF. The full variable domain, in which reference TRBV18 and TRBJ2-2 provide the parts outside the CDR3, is NAGVMQNPRHLVRRRGQEARLRCSPMKGHSHVYWYRQLPEEGLKFMVYLQKENIIDESGMPKERFSAEFPKEGPSILRIQQVVRGDSAAYFCASSPRTSGRNTGELFFGEGSRLTVL.

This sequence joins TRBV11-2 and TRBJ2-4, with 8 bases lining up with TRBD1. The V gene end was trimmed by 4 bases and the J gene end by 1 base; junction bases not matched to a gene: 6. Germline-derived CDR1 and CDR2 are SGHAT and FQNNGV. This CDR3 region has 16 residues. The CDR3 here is CASSSRTGLAKNIQYF. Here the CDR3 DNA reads TGTGCCAGCAGCTCGCGGACAGGGCTGGCCAAAAACATTCAGTACTTC.

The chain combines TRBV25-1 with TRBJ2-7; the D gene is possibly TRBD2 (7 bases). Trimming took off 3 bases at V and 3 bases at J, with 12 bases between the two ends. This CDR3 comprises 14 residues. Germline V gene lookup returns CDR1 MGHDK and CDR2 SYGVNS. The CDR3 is CASSDNREGYEQYF. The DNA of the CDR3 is TGTGCCAGCAGTGATAACAGGGAGGGCTACGAGCAGTACTTC.

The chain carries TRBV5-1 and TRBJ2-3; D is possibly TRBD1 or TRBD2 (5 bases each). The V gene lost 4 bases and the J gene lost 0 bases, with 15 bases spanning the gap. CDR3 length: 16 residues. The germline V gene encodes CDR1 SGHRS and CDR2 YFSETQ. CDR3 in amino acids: CASSTRGDVSTDTQYF. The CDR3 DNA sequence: TGCGCCAGCAGCACCCGAGGGGACGTTAGCACAGATACGCAGTATTTT.